These 32 T cell receptor beta chains came from one sample sequenced in a study of cytomegalovirus exposure and HLA in healthy donors. The PCR used 60 Vbeta and 13 Jbeta primers. Some clones are missing from TCRdb's copy, which holds only in-frame ones; the method was immunoSEQ multiplex PCR. The profile shows about 86,000 clones, roughly 83% of them singletons. The sequenced sample consisted of PBMCs. The receptors were gathered from a woman aged 40 to 55 in good health and CMV-seropositive.

The rearrangement uses TRBV2 and TRBJ2-1; D call uncertain. The CDR3 runs to 16 residues. Trimming cost V 6 bases and J 4 bases, with 19 bases left between them. The germline V gene has CDR1 SNHLY and CDR2 FYNNEI. This CDR3 is CASRRPTANKYNEQFF. DNA for the CDR3: TGTGCCAGCAGGCGTCCCACAGCCAATAAGTACAATGAGCAGTTCTTC.

The CDR3 is CASSRIAGGPKDYEQFF. CDR3 in DNA: TGTGCCAGCAGCCGCATCGCGGGAGGGCCAAAAGACTATGAGCAGTTCTTC. The chain uses TRBV9 and TRBJ2-1; 9 positions match TRBD2. The V gene end was trimmed by 4 bases and the J gene end by 8 bases; junction bases not matched to a gene: 16. The CDR3 covers 17 residues. CDR1 is SGDLS and CDR2 is YYNGEE in the germline V gene. The full variable domain, completed using reference TRBV9 and TRBJ2-1, is DSGVTQTPKHLITATGQRVTLRCSPRSGDLSVYWYQQSLDQGLQFLIQYYNGEERAKGNILERFSAQQFPDLHSELNLSSLELGDSALYFCASSRIAGGPKDYEQFFGPGTRLTVL.

This clone appeared a few times. The CDR3 DNA sequence: TGTGCCAGCAGCCAAGATCAGGCTAGCGGGGGCAACGAGCAGTACTTC. It yields the protein CASSQDQASGGNEQYF. The chain carries TRBV4-2 and TRBJ2-7, with 10 bases fitting TRBD2. Germline V gene sequence: CDR1 LGHNA, CDR2 YNFKEQ. The CDR3 extends over 16 amino acids. V was pared by 0 bases and J by 5 bases, with 7 bases of the junction left unmatched.

The chain joins TRBV7-9 to TRBJ1-6, with 10 nucleotides matching TRBD1. The trim removed 5 bases at V and 8 bases at J, leaving 12 bases unmatched. Looked up from germline, CDR1 is SEHNR and CDR2 is FQNEAQ (reference sequence). The CDR3 is made up of 17 amino acids. The DNA of the CDR3 is TGTGCCAGCAGCCTTACCCTTGGAGGGACAGGGGATTCACCCCTCCACTTT. It translates to CASSLTLGGTGDSPLHF. The entire variable domain, with the rest obtained from reference TRBV7-9 and TRBJ1-6, is as follows: DTGVSQNPRHKITKRGQNVTFRCDPISEHNRLYWYRQTLGQGPEFLTYFQNEAQLEKSRLLSDRFSAERPKGSFSTLEIQRTEQGDSAMYLCASSLTLGGTGDSPLHFGNGTRLTVT.

The chain employs TRBV5-5 and TRBJ1-1; D might be TRBD1 (6 bases). The CDR3 totals 14 residues. Germline-derived CDR1 and CDR2 are SGHKS and YYEKEE (reference sequence). Trimming pared 5 bases from V and 0 bases from J, leaving 11 bases between. The CDR3 sequence: CASRRGQMNTEAFF. CDR3 in DNA: TGTGCCAGCAGAAGAGGACAGATGAACACTGAAGCTTTCTTT.

The chain couples TRBV12-5 to TRBJ1-1; D is uncertain. The CDR3 is 11 amino acids. CDR1 and CDR2 from the germline V gene are LGHNT and FRNRAP. V gave up 6 bases and J gave up 5 bases, with 7 bases separating them. CDR3 bases: TGTGCTAGTGGCCGAGGGACTGAAGCTTTCTTT. Translation: CASGRGTEAFF.

The table lists this clone with a count of one. J is TRBJ1-2 and V is TRBV7-2, with D tentatively TRBD1 (5 bases). Germline V gene sequence: CDR1 SGHTA, CDR2 FQGNSA. The V end lost 1 base, the J end lost 0 bases, and 12 bases lay between the germline ends. The CDR3 is 16 amino acids. CDR3 in amino acids: CASSLVWGLPNYGYTF. In DNA form, the CDR3 reads TGTGCCAGCAGCTTAGTTTGGGGCCTCCCTAACTATGGCTACACCTTC.

V and J are TRBV6-5 and TRBJ1-5; 9 bases map to TRBD1. Germline CDR1 MNHEY, CDR2 SVGAGI. The CDR3 consists of 15 residues. V was pared by 4 bases and J by 3 bases, with 4 bases of the junction left unmatched. The CDR3 reads CASSLGQGNNQPQHF. DNA for the CDR3: TGTGCCAGCAGTTTGGGACAGGGTAACAATCAGCCCCAGCATTTT.

The chain employs TRBV30 and TRBJ2-3, with D tentatively TRBD1 (6 bases). This CDR3 region has 15 residues. V shed 2 bases and J shed 1 base, with 13 bases lying between them. Looked up from germline, CDR1 is GTSNPN and CDR2 is SVGIG (reference sequence). The CDR3: CAWSRGQRGTDTQYF. CDR3 in DNA: TGTGCCTGGAGTCGTGGACAGAGAGGCACAGATACGCAGTATTTT.

The V gene is TRBV13, the J gene TRBJ2-5, with D hard to call. In germline, CDR1 is PRHDT, CDR2 FYEKMQ (reference sequence). V gave up 3 bases and J gave up 5 bases, with 13 bases separating them. The CDR3 is 14 residues long. CDR3 nucleotides: TGTGCCAGCAGCTTCCTTATATCCCAGGAGACCCAGTACTTC. Amino acid sequence: CASSFLISQETQYF. Combining the CDR3 with reference TRBV13 and TRBJ2-5 gives the whole variable domain AAGVIQSPRHLIKEKRETATLKCYPIPRHDTVYWYQQGPGQDPQFLISFYEKMQSDKGSIPDRFSAQQFSDYHSELNMSSLELGDSALYFCASSFLISQETQYFGPGTRLLVL.

The chain couples TRBV2 to TRBJ2-3, with 9 bases lining up with TRBD2. From germline, CDR1 is SNHLY and CDR2 FYNNEI. The CDR3 covers 14 residues. J was trimmed by 1 base and V by 6 bases; bases with no gene match: 2. The chain's CDR3 is CASRGLARTDTQYF. The CDR3 nucleotides are TGTGCCAGCAGGGGACTAGCTCGCACAGATACGCAGTATTTT.

This clone was seen a single time. Other DNA sequences in the sample encode the same CDR3. This chain uses TRBV18 with TRBJ2-7, with D perhaps TRBD1 (6 bases). CDR1 and CDR2 (germline): KGHSH, LQKENI. V lost 3 bases to trimming and J lost 2 bases, with 11 bases between them. This CDR3 contains 14 residues. The CDR3 protein is CASSPPGQTYEQYF. DNA for the CDR3: TGTGCCAGCTCACCTCCGGGACAAACCTACGAGCAGTACTTC.

J is TRBJ1-1 and V is TRBV5-6, with 12 bases lining up with TRBD1. This CDR3 has 16 residues. Germline loops: CDR1 SGHDT, CDR2 YYEEEE. After removal of 9 bases from V and 1 base from J, the junction contained 10 bases not matched to a gene. This chain's CDR3 is CATSGQGAFRNTEAFF. The CDR3 DNA follows: TGTGCCACATCGGGACAGGGGGCCTTTCGGAACACTGAAGCTTTCTTT.

The chain links TRBV5-1 to TRBJ2-3; D not certain. V lost 0 bases, J lost 6 bases, and 11 bases lay in between. The CDR3 has 14 amino acids. Germline V CDR1 and CDR2: SGHRS, YFSETQ. CDR3 region: CASSLGAETDTQYF. The CDR3 coding sequence is TGCGCCAGCAGCTTGGGGGCAGAAACCGATACGCAGTATTTT.

The chain is built from TRBV14 and TRBJ1-5, with TRBD1 matching 8 bases. Germline CDR1 SGHDN, CDR2 FVKESK. V was pared by 3 bases and J by 6 bases, with 10 bases of the junction left unmatched. The CDR3 has 16 residues. For the CDR3, the DNA is TGTGCCAGCAGCCAGCCGGGACAGGAGTGTAGTCAGCCCCAGCATTTT. Translation gives CASSQPGQECSQPQHF.

The chain joins TRBV9 to TRBJ1-6; D not resolved. With 4 bases removed from V and 7 bases from J, the gap between germline ends came to 12 bases. The CDR3 runs to 14 residues. CDR1 is SGDLS and CDR2 is YYNGEE in the germline V gene. The DNA of the CDR3 is TGTGCCAGCAGCCTCGAGAGGATCAATTCACCCCTCCACTTT. Translated: CASSLERINSPLHF.

This chain uses TRBV15 with TRBJ1-5, with a weak D call TRBD1 (6 bases). CDR1 and CDR2 from the germline V gene are LNHNV and YYDKDF (reference sequence). V dropped 4 bases and J dropped 8 bases, with 12 bases sitting between them. The CDR3 contains 13 residues. CDR3 region: CATSIGAGEPQHF. In DNA, the CDR3 is TGTGCCACCAGCATAGGAGCAGGGGAGCCCCAGCATTTT. Full variable domain (outside the CDR3, taken from reference TRBV15 and TRBJ1-5): DAMVIQNPRYQVTQFGKPVTLSCSQTLNHNVMYWYQQKSSQAPKLLFHYYDKDFNNEADTPDNFQSRRPNTSFCFLDIRSPGLGDTAMYLCATSIGAGEPQHFGDGTRLSIL.

Notes on this clone: A junction end diverges from the germline sequence, so it may reflect a read error. J is TRBJ1-2 and V is TRBV7-9; possibly TRBD1 for D (5 bases). The CDR3 runs 11 residues. CDR1 and CDR2 from the germline V gene are SEHNR and FQNEAQ (reference sequence). The DNA for the CDR3 is TGTGCCAGCAGCTTGCCGCTAGGGGAAGCCTTC. It codes for CASSLPLGEAF.

This clone is a singleton in its sample. The chain couples TRBV29-1 to TRBJ2-5, with D unresolved. Trimming stripped 3 bases from V and 5 bases from J, with 4 bases between. From germline, CDR1 is SQVTM and CDR2 ANQGSEA. This CDR3 spans 10 amino acids. The CDR3, as DNA: TGCAGCGTTGACTCTGAGACCCAGTACTTC. It specifies CSVDSETQYF.

In its sample, this clone was seen once. V usage is TRBV2 and J usage is TRBJ1-2; no clear D gene. The CDR3 totals 16 residues. Deletions cut 3 bases from V and 6 bases from J, with 20 bases between. CDR1 is SNHLY, CDR2 FYNNEI, per germline. CDR3 DNA sequence: TGTGCCAGCAGTGACCCAACCGGGAGCGAAGGTGATGGCTACACCTTC. Its protein product is CASSDPTGSEGDGYTF.

This clone turned up a few times. The chain has TRBV18 and TRBJ1-2, with 7 nucleotides matching TRBD1. Germline V gene lookup returns CDR1 KGHSH and CDR2 LQKENI. The CDR3 consists of 15 residues. Trimming removed 3 bases from V and 1 base from J; junction bases left unmatched: 5. The chain's CDR3 is CASSPGTASNYGYTF. The CDR3 DNA sequence: TGTGCCAGCTCACCCGGGACAGCCAGTAACTATGGCTACACCTTC.

The V and J genes are TRBV28 and TRBJ2-3, with 8 bases matching TRBD2. J lost 1 base, V lost 6 bases, and 12 bases had no gene match. Germline V CDR1 and CDR2: MDHEN, SYDVKM. The length of the CDR3 is 17 residues. The CDR3 nucleotides are TGTGCCAGCAGGCCTAGCGGGCCAGGGAGGCGCACAGATACGCAGTATTTT. Translated: CASRPSGPGRRTDTQYF.

This clone appeared once. The rearrangement links TRBV7-9 to TRBJ1-2, with D hard to call. The CDR3 covers 15 residues. Germline CDR1 SEHNR, CDR2 FQNEAQ (reference sequence). V was pared by 1 base and J by 2 bases, with 11 bases between. The DNA of the CDR3 is TGTGCCAGCAGCTTAGAGTCTGCCCAGAACTATGGCTACACCTTC. It encodes CASSLESAQNYGYTF. The variable domain in full, completed from reference TRBV7-9 and TRBJ1-2, reads DTGVSQNPRHKITKRGQNVTFRCDPISEHNRLYWYRQTLGQGPEFLTYFQNEAQLEKSRLLSDRFSAERPKGSFSTLEIQRTEQGDSAMYLCASSLESAQNYGYTFGSGTRLTVV.

The V and J genes are TRBV6-5 and TRBJ1-1, with a weak D call TRBD1 (6 bases). CDR1 and CDR2 (germline): MNHEY, SVGAGI. The V and J ends lost 5 bases and 1 base respectively, with 8 bases between them. The CDR3 sequence is 13 residues long. CDR3 region: CASSRQENTEAFF. CDR3 coding DNA: TGTGCCAGCAGTCGACAGGAGAACACTGAAGCTTTCTTT.

V usage is TRBV4-3 and J usage is TRBJ1-2, with D maybe TRBD1 (5 bases). CDR1 and CDR2 (germline): LGHNA, YSLEER. The CDR3 consists of 15 residues. V lost 5 bases, J lost 1 base, and 14 bases lay in between. CDR3: CASSKRTGVNYGYTF. The CDR3 nucleotides are TGCGCCAGCAGCAAGAGAACAGGAGTTAACTATGGCTACACCTTC.

This clone was counted once. The chain employs TRBV5-1 and TRBJ2-6, with D tentatively TRBD2 (6 bases). This CDR3 region has 16 residues. The germline CDR1 and CDR2 sequences are SGHRS and YFSETQ. Trimming removed 1 base from V and 2 bases from J, with 10 bases in between. DNA of the CDR3: TGCGCCAGCAGCTTGCCCCGCGGGACTGGGGCCAACGTCCTGACTTTC. Its protein is CASSLPRGTGANVLTF.

The rearrangement joins TRBV7-2 to TRBJ2-2; weak D call: TRBD2 (6 bases). The CDR3 is 15 amino acids. V gave up 2 bases and J gave up 0 bases, with 7 bases separating them. Germline lookup yields CDR1 SGHTA and CDR2 FQGNSA. The CDR3: CASSLQRANTGELFF. The CDR3 bases are TGTGCCAGCAGCTTACAGCGGGCGAACACCGGGGAGCTGTTTTTT.

The CDR3 reads CASSMIGQGHDSNQPQHF. In nucleotides, the CDR3 is TGTGCCAGTAGTATGATCGGACAGGGGCATGATAGCAATCAGCCCCAGCATTTT. The genes are TRBV19 and TRBJ1-5; TRBD1 agrees at 9 bases. The germline V gene encodes CDR1 LNHDA and CDR2 SQIVND (reference sequence). The J segment lost 0 bases and the V segment lost 3 bases, leaving 9 bases of the junction unmatched. CDR3 length: 18 amino acids.

The sample holds a few counts of this clone. V usage is TRBV19 and J usage is TRBJ1-1; D is undetermined. Germline lookup yields CDR1 LNHDA and CDR2 SQIVND (reference sequence). Trimming shortened V by 1 base and J by 6 bases, and 9 bases separated the two germline ends. CDR3 length: 13 amino acids. The CDR3 here is CASSIGDGAEAFF. The CDR3 nucleotides read TGTGCCAGTAGTATAGGCGACGGGGCTGAAGCTTTCTTT.

About this clone itself: The sample holds other DNA sequences that translate to the same CDR3. The CDR3 protein is CSVEGTGGGETQYF. The CDR3, as DNA: TGCAGCGTTGAAGGGACAGGGGGCGGCGAAACCCAGTACTTC. V usage is TRBV29-1 and J usage is TRBJ2-5, with 11 nucleotides matching TRBD1. The CDR3 extends over 14 amino acids. Trimming cost V 1 base and J 8 bases; bases outside gene matches: 6. From germline, CDR1 is SQVTM and CDR2 ANQGSEA.

This clone was counted a single time. The chain recombines TRBV25-1 with TRBJ1-2; no clear D. The germline V gene encodes CDR1 MGHDK and CDR2 SYGVNS. Trimming pared 8 bases from V and 6 bases from J, leaving 13 bases between. The CDR3 has 12 residues. The CDR3 sequence is CASLTWGDGYTF. CDR3 nucleotides: TGTGCCAGCCTGACATGGGGAGATGGCTACACCTTC.

The chain links TRBV19 to TRBJ2-7; D not certain. Germline-derived CDR1 and CDR2 are LNHDA and SQIVND (reference sequence). The germline V and J ends were trimmed by 3 bases and 2 bases, with 11 bases remaining between them. The CDR3 sequence is 14 residues long. The CDR3 DNA reads TGTGCCAGTAGTATGGCTTACAGTACCTACGAGCAGTACTTC. Protein: CASSMAYSTYEQYF.